The sequence of this T cell receptor beta chain was determined in a study of blood T cell repertoires in COVID-19. Study-wide context: Spain, Italy and the United States supplied samples that represented acute and convalescent COVID-19.

The study recruited people aged 18 to 89 years across around 24 US areas. Symptom resolution, clearance, or two negative PCRs marked donors in Cohort 3 as recovered. Germline CDR1 reads KGHDR; CDR2 reads SFDVKD. The CDR3 spans 18 residues. After removal of 1 base from V and 8 bases from J, the junction contained 17 bases not matched to a gene. Authors' analysis steps: Researchers report that nucleated cell counts were estimated from reference gene primer amplification. Sequencing was performed with immunoSEQ multiplex PCR; in TCRdb, only in-frame clones are kept and a portion is missing. V and J calls and clone size are given by that table; D and trimming were obtained from the DNA. The sample contains around 110,000 clones, 65% to 85% of which appear only once.

The material sequenced was PBMCs or T cells enriched from blood (not recorded which). The sequence was collected from a woman aged 25 to 39 who had recovered from COVID-19. V is TRBV24-1 and J is TRBJ2-3, with 7 bases identical to TRBD1. As DNA, the CDR3 is TGTGCCACCAGTGATTTCCCCAGGGACAGTGCCAGAAGAGTTACGCAGTATTTT. This gives the protein CATSDFPRDSARRVTQYF.